This T cell receptor (beta chain) came from a study of T cell responses to AZD1222 COVID-19 vaccine. Produced via immunoSEQ multiplex PCR; TCRdb's table is partial and in-frame only. This sample yields roughly 160,000 clones, of which just under 95% are seen a single time; approximately 1% belongs to the top ten. V was trimmed by 5 bases and J by 0 bases, leaving 14 bases between them. Germline V gene sequence: CDR1 MNHEY, CDR2 SVGAGI. The CDR3 is 15 residues long. This sequence joins TRBV6-5 and TRBJ2-7, with D tentatively TRBD1 (5 bases). The sequence derives from an adult in good health. The sample was peripheral blood, taken on day 0 of AZD1222 vaccination. The CDR3 coding sequence is TGTGCCAGCAGTACCCAGGGCACTAACTCCTACGAGCAGTACTTC. Translation: CASSTQGTNSYEQYF.